This T cell receptor beta chain was sequenced in a study of T cell clonotyping in hematopoietic cell transplantation (dated by TCRdb to the early 2020s). In terms of the full investigation: A total of 110 to 150 blood samples were gathered in the study from roughly 40 consecutive transplant recipients along with their related donors. Patient recruitment ran from late 2015 to early 2017, and follow-up continued until September 2020 or death. Study-level results and caveats: Recipient TCR diversity fell after transplant, with pathologically expanded clonotypes rising progressively from day 30 to day 180. Overlap with donor repertoires was found for only a small fraction of recipient repertoires, with over 97% found to appear de novo at the given depth. Sample size was limited, and cells were not sorted, so CD4 and CD8 repertoire contributions could not be separated. Inverse Simpson Index values from donors and from recipients before transplant predicted broader TCR repertoire diversity after transplant.

With the immunoSEQ assay, which is a bias-controlled multiplex PCR relying on V- and J-specific primers, TCR beta CDR3 regions were amplified from genomic DNA. A second PCR step added a proprietary barcode and Illumina adapter sequences to the CDR3 amplicons. CDR3 libraries were sequenced on an Illumina MiSeq instrument. The published analysis was carried out like this. Export and quality control were handled in immunoSEQ Analyzer 3.0, while downstream analyses relied on R Bioconductor and Immunarch. Only productive rearrangements within the normalized downsampled data set were used in the calculation of repertoire metrics. Pathologically expanded clonotypes were defined as those larger than 5 templates in the normalized cohort. The Inverse Simpson Index was used to measure repertoire diversity. To capture all clonotypes, the CMV-specificity analyses were run on the non-normalized data set. TCRdb's version of the immuneACCESS table is confined to in-frame rearrangements and falls short of the full clone set. An unresolved V gene accounts for under half of the shortfall where checked; the remainder is of unknown origin. For V, J and clone size, that table is used; D and trimming come from the DNA. This sample lists roughly 15,000 clones; 80% to 90% were detected once. The biggest ten clones account for approximately 4.3% of the sample.

Turning to this clone: The antigen this receptor binds is unknown. It has no much larger one-base neighbor in the sample; base qualities were not kept.

Related transplant donors provided blood samples for TCR beta sequencing. Using Nuclei Lysis Solution, genomic DNA was extracted from unfractionated peripheral blood mononuclear cells that were either fresh or cryopreserved. V was cut back by 0 bases and J by 6 bases, leaving a gap of 19 bases between them. CDR1 SGDLS and CDR2 YYNGEE are derived from the germline V gene. The CDR3 measures 16 amino acids from cysteine to phenylalanine. Only the CDR3 DNA stays, 48 bases, in frame from base 1. Sequencing used peripheral blood mononuclear cells. The chain employs TRBV9 and TRBJ2-7; the D gene is not confidently resolved. The source is a woman aged 40 to 50 in good health. Some clones in this sample may be carry-over from other donors' samples. The CDR3 protein: CASSVDSGRAPPEQYF. The DNA reads TGTGCCAGCAGCGTAGATTCCGGAAGGGCCCCCCCCGAGCAGTACTTC.